These 31 T cell receptor beta chains originate from one sample sequenced in a study of a mutant IDH1 vaccine in newly diagnosed glioma. Some clones are missing from TCRdb's copy, which holds only in-frame ones; the method was immunoSEQ multiplex PCR. This table has tens of thousands of clones, roughly 80% appearing once. Time point specified: week 35, safety follow-up. Doses consisted of 300 ug of mutant IDH1 20-mer peptide each, paired with topical imiquimod. Their cognate antigens are unknown. The sequencing here drew on PBMCs, taken from a glioma patient whose treatment included an IDH1 peptide vaccine. The source of these receptors is a woman in her forties with glioma.

The chain employs TRBV12-5 and TRBJ1-5; TRBD1 is a possible D gene (5 bases). V gave up 5 bases and J gave up 6 bases, with 14 bases separating them. The CDR3 has 14 residues. CDR1 is LGHNT and CDR2 is FRNRAP in the germline V gene. CDR3 bases: TGTGCTAGTGGTCCGTGGGGGGAGGGTCAGCCCCAGCATTTT. As protein: CASGPWGEGQPQHF.

V gene TRBV5-5 combines with J gene TRBJ1-3, with 8 bases fitting TRBD1. With V trimmed by 5 bases and J by 2 bases, 9 bases remained unmatched. Germline CDR1 is SGHKS and CDR2 is YYEKEE (reference sequence). There are 16 residues in the CDR3. This chain's CDR3 is CASRPGTGVPGNTIYF. The CDR3 bases are TGTGCCAGCAGGCCCGGGACAGGAGTTCCTGGAAACACCATATATTTT.

The chain links TRBV5-5 to TRBJ1-1, with no clear D. Germline V lookup: CDR1 SGHKS, CDR2 YYEKEE (reference sequence). The CDR3 consists of 13 residues. V was shortened by 5 bases and J by 2 bases, with 10 bases between the two germline ends. CDR3 in DNA: TGTGCCAGCAGGGAGTCACACAACACTGAAGCTTTCTTT. As protein: CASRESHNTEAFF.

This clone came up a few times. The CDR3 region is CASSRGGEQFF. The CDR3 DNA is TGTGCCAGCAGCCGGGGAGGTGAGCAGTTCTTC. The genes are TRBV7-9 and TRBJ2-1, with D tentatively TRBD2 (6 bases). This CDR3 is 11 amino acids long. Germline lookup yields CDR1 SEHNR and CDR2 FQNEAQ (reference sequence). Trimming pared 5 bases from V and 9 bases from J, leaving 8 bases between.

The chain joins TRBV10-2 to TRBJ1-4, with D tentatively TRBD1 (5 bases). CDR3 length: 15 amino acids. The germline CDR1 and CDR2 sequences are WSHSY and SAAADI. Trimming took 4 bases from V and 5 from J, leaving 14 bases between them. The CDR3 region has the DNA TGCGCCAGCAGTGCCCGGGACGGCGCAAATGAAAAACTGTTTTTT. Residues: CASSARDGANEKLFF.

The rearrangement joins TRBV5-1 to TRBJ1-2; maybe TRBD1 (5 bases). V lost 4 bases and J lost 4, with 17 bases in between. This CDR3 has 15 amino acids. Looked up from germline, CDR1 is SGHRS and CDR2 is YFSETQ. The chain's CDR3 is CASSVSGDSGYGYTF. The CDR3 DNA reads as TGCGCCAGCAGCGTGAGTGGGGACTCTGGCTATGGCTACACCTTC.

V is TRBV7-9 and J is TRBJ2-7; no reliable D call. The CDR3 has 13 amino acids. With 3 bases removed from V and 9 bases from J, the gap between germline ends came to 15 bases. Germline V gene data show CDR1 as SEHNR and CDR2 as FQNEAQ (reference sequence). The CDR3 bases are TGTGCCAGCAGCTTCCCCCCCAGTTCTGGGCAGTACTTC. Its translation is CASSFPPSSGQYF.

This chain uses TRBV15 with TRBJ1-2; D not resolved. V dropped 1 base and J dropped 8 bases, with 11 bases sitting between them. CDR1 is LNHNV, CDR2 YYDKDF, per germline (reference sequence). The CDR3 extends over 13 amino acids. In DNA form, the CDR3 reads TGTGCCACCAGCAGAGTTTTTTACTGGGGCTACACCTTC. Translating gives CATSRVFYWGYTF.

This clone was seen once. The CDR3 protein is CASSAPFDFRSIGTQYF. As DNA, the CDR3 is TGTGCCAGCAGCGCTCCGTTCGACTTTAGGTCTATAGGTACGCAGTATTTT. The rearrangement uses TRBV9 and TRBJ2-3; D remains ambiguous. The V end was cut by 3 bases, the J end by 8 bases, with 25 bases between. Germline values: CDR1 SGDLS, CDR2 YYNGEE. There are 17 residues in the CDR3.

This chain uses TRBV10-3 with TRBJ2-7; 11 positions agree with TRBD1. This CDR3 spans 13 amino acids. Germline lookup yields CDR1 ENHRY and CDR2 SYGVKD. V was pared by 8 bases and J by 6 bases, with 6 bases of the junction left unmatched. The CDR3 bases are TGTGCCATCGGGCGGACAGGGGGCGGCGAGCAGTACTTC. It yields the protein CAIGRTGGGEQYF.

The chain joins TRBV2 to TRBJ2-2; D remains unclear. This CDR3 contains 16 residues. Germline V gene data show CDR1 as SNHLY and CDR2 as FYNNEI. Trimming removed 10 bases at V and 4 bases at J, with 22 bases between. The CDR3 region is CATSGPGSVSTGELFF. CDR3 nucleotides: TGTGCCACCTCTGGGCCGGGTTCGGTCTCCACCGGGGAGCTGTTTTTT.

This sequence joins TRBV30 and TRBJ1-5; possible D gene TRBD1, 6 bases. Germline-derived CDR1 and CDR2 are GTSNPN and SVGIG (reference sequence). The CDR3 has 13 residues. With 4 bases removed from V and 3 bases from J, the gap between germline ends came to 10 bases. CDR3 in DNA: TGTGCCTGGAATAGACAGGACAATCAGCCCCAGCATTTT. As protein: CAWNRQDNQPQHF.

The V and J genes are TRBV2 and TRBJ2-2; a possible D gene is TRBD2 (6 bases). Germline V gene sequence: CDR1 SNHLY, CDR2 FYNNEI. Trimming removed 6 bases from V and 1 base from J, with 18 bases in between. This CDR3 has 17 amino acids. This CDR3 is CASSPGLRERNTGELFF. CDR3 nucleotides: TGTGCCAGCAGCCCAGGTCTGCGGGAAAGGAACACCGGGGAGCTGTTTTTT.

The rearrangement joins TRBV5-1 to TRBJ2-3, with D tentatively TRBD1 or TRBD2 (6 bases each). This CDR3 has 16 residues. Per the germline V gene, CDR1 is SGHRS and CDR2 is YFSETQ. The V and J ends lost 0 bases and 2 bases respectively, with 13 bases between them. The CDR3 nucleotides read TGCGCCAGCAGCTTGGAGGGGGGACTGACCACAGATACGCAGTATTTT. This sequence encodes CASSLEGGLTTDTQYF.

The chain has TRBV5-6 and TRBJ1-4, with a weak D call TRBD1 (6 bases). This CDR3 region has 15 residues. Germline CDR1 is SGHDT and CDR2 is YYEEEE. V was clipped by 8 bases and J by 5 bases, with 19 bases between them. The CDR3 region is CASPGPGTQNEKLFF. Written as DNA, the CDR3 is TGTGCCAGTCCAGGGCCCGGGACACAAAATGAAAAACTGTTTTTT.

The chain employs TRBV5-1 and TRBJ2-1; weak D call: TRBD1 (7 bases). Looked up from germline, CDR1 is SGHRS and CDR2 is YFSETQ. Trimming took off 4 bases at V and 6 bases at J, with 20 bases between the two ends. The CDR3 runs 16 residues. The CDR3 sequence: CASSPRGRDFLNEQFF. CDR3 in DNA: TGCGCCAGCAGCCCTAGGGGGCGGGACTTCCTCAATGAGCAGTTCTTC.

This rearrangement joins TRBV7-8 to TRBJ2-7; no definite D call. V lost 1 base to trimming and J lost 7 bases, with 11 bases between them. This CDR3 spans 13 amino acids. CDR1 SGHVS and CDR2 FQNEAQ come from the germline V gene. CDR3 region: CASSLVGKREQYF. CDR3 nucleotide sequence: TGTGCCAGCAGCTTAGTGGGCAAGAGGGAGCAGTACTTC. Full variable domain (missing parts from reference TRBV7-8 and TRBJ2-7): GAGVSQSPRYKVAKRGQDVALRCDPISGHVSLFWYQQALGQGPEFLTYFQNEAQLDKSGLPSDRFFAERPEGSVSTLKIQRTQQEDSAVYLCASSLVGKREQYFGPGTRLTVT.

This chain links TRBV9 with TRBJ2-3, with 7 bases aligning to TRBD1. Germline-derived CDR1 and CDR2 are SGDLS and YYNGEE. J gave up 8 bases and V 3 bases, and 9 bases lay outside the gene matches. This CDR3 is 14 amino acids long. Here the CDR3 DNA reads TGTGCCAGCAGCGAGGGGACAGACTTAGGTACGCAGTATTTT. As protein: CASSEGTDLGTQYF. Full variable domain (outside the CDR3, taken from reference TRBV9 and TRBJ2-3): DSGVTQTPKHLITATGQRVTLRCSPRSGDLSVYWYQQSLDQGLQFLIQYYNGEERAKGNILERFSAQQFPDLHSELNLSSLELGDSALYFCASSEGTDLGTQYFGPGTRLTVL.

The gene calls are TRBV7-9 and TRBJ1-3; D remains ambiguous. CDR1 and CDR2 from the germline V gene are SEHNR and FQNEAQ (reference sequence). The CDR3 runs to 15 residues. Deletions cut 5 bases from V and 0 bases from J, with 11 bases between. In DNA form, the CDR3 reads TGTGCCAGCAGCCACTCCGCAGGCTCTGGAAACACCATATATTTT. Translating gives CASSHSAGSGNTIYF. Together with reference TRBV7-9 and TRBJ1-3, the CDR3 gives the full variable domain: DTGVSQNPRHKITKRGQNVTFRCDPISEHNRLYWYRQTLGQGPEFLTYFQNEAQLEKSRLLSDRFSAERPKGSFSTLEIQRTEQGDSAMYLCASSHSAGSGNTIYFGEGSWLTVV.

The CDR3 loop is CASSVVDGTEAFF. The CDR3, as DNA: TGTGCCAGCAGCGTAGTTGACGGCACTGAAGCTTTCTTT. The rearrangement links TRBV9 to TRBJ1-1; D remains unclear. Trimming left V 0 bases short and J 4 bases short, with 7 bases between. The CDR3 spans 13 residues. In germline, CDR1 is SGDLS, CDR2 YYNGEE.

The V gene is TRBV7-9, the J gene TRBJ1-1; a weak D match, TRBD1 (6 bases). Between the trimmed V and J ends, which lost 1 base and 3 bases, there was a span of 12 bases. The CDR3 spans 15 residues. Germline V CDR1 and CDR2: SEHNR, FQNEAQ (reference sequence). The CDR3 loop is CASSLVRGRYTEAFF. The CDR3 DNA is TGTGCCAGCAGCTTAGTCAGGGGTCGGTACACTGAAGCTTTCTTT.

The chain links TRBV27 to TRBJ2-7, with a possible D match to TRBD1 (6 bases). The CDR3 sequence is 14 residues long. The germline CDR1 and CDR2 sequences are MNHEY and SMNVEV (reference sequence). Trimming shortened V by 8 bases and J by 1 base, and 15 bases separated the two germline ends. The CDR3 coding sequence is TGTGCCAGCGGGGGACAACAGACTTCCTACGAGCAGTACTTC. Translating it yields CASGGQQTSYEQYF.

The chain links TRBV4-3 to TRBJ1-5, with a weak D call TRBD1 (5 bases). Germline CDR1 LGHNA, CDR2 YSLEER. CDR3 length: 15 amino acids. Trimming pared 4 bases from V and 4 bases from J, leaving 14 bases between. CDR3 bases: TGCGCCAGCAGCCCACGGTATCGGGGGAATCAGCCCCAGCATTTT. Translation: CASSPRYRGNQPQHF.

This clone was picked up a small number of times. This chain links TRBV7-9 with TRBJ2-2, with D tentatively TRBD1 (5 bases). This CDR3 contains 14 residues. V lost 2 bases, J lost 7 bases, and 11 bases lay in between. CDR1 is SEHNR, CDR2 FQNEAQ, per germline (reference sequence). CDR3 coding DNA: TGTGCCAGCAGCTTACTCGACAGTAGCGGGGAGCTGTTTTTT. Residues: CASSLLDSSGELFF.

J is TRBJ2-2 and V is TRBV30; TRBD1 agrees at 7 bases. Trimming removed 5 bases from V and 3 bases from J; junction bases left unmatched: 6. The CDR3 is 14 amino acids. In germline, CDR1 is GTSNPN, CDR2 SVGIG (reference sequence). The CDR3 loop is CAWDSGQYTGELFF. The CDR3 coding sequence is TGTGCCTGGGACTCGGGACAGTACACCGGGGAGCTGTTTTTT.

The chain joins TRBV4-3 to TRBJ2-2; D is possibly TRBD2 (6 bases). This CDR3 contains 16 residues. The V end lost 1 base, the J end lost 5 bases, and 14 bases lay between the germline ends. The germline V gene encodes CDR1 LGHNA and CDR2 YSLEER. CDR3 residues: CASSQGTGDGTGELFF. CDR3 bases: TGCGCCAGCAGCCAAGGGACGGGGGACGGGACCGGGGAGCTGTTTTTT.

This sequence joins TRBV2 and TRBJ2-7; possibly TRBD1 or TRBD2 for D (5 bases each). Germline V gene sequence: CDR1 SNHLY, CDR2 FYNNEI. Trimming stripped 7 bases from V and 6 bases from J, with 7 bases between. The CDR3 is 10 residues long. The CDR3 bases are TGTGCCAGCAAAGGGACCGAGCAGTACTTC. As protein: CASKGTEQYF.

The chain is built from TRBV5-1 and TRBJ1-4; D gene uncertain. Germline CDR1 reads SGHRS; CDR2 reads YFSETQ. This CDR3 spans 14 amino acids. The V gene lost 2 bases and the J gene lost 4 bases, with 9 bases spanning the gap. The CDR3 sequence: CASSLSSHNEKLFF. The CDR3 region has the DNA TGCGCCAGCAGCTTAAGTTCACATAATGAAAAACTGTTTTTT.

V gene TRBV15 combines with J gene TRBJ1-5; 7 bases fit TRBD1. This CDR3 region has 14 residues. Trimming removed 1 base from V and 5 bases from J; junction bases left unmatched: 2. Germline lookup yields CDR1 LNHNV and CDR2 YYDKDF (reference sequence). This CDR3 is CATSRADRDQPQHF. The CDR3 nucleotides are TGTGCCACCAGCAGAGCCGACAGGGATCAGCCCCAGCATTTT.

The J gene is TRBJ1-1, the V gene TRBV5-1; no clear D gene. V was shortened by 4 bases and J by 5 bases, with 18 bases between the two germline ends. The CDR3 sequence is 15 residues long. Per the germline V gene, CDR1 is SGHRS and CDR2 is YFSETQ. The chain's CDR3 is CASSPSLGSRTEAFF. The CDR3 DNA sequence: TGCGCCAGCAGCCCCTCTCTAGGCTCGAGGACTGAAGCTTTCTTT.

The V call is TRBV19, the J call TRBJ2-2; TRBD2 matches at 9 bases. Germline V gives CDR1 LNHDA, CDR2 SQIVND (reference sequence). The CDR3 is 15 residues long. Trimming at V came to 8 bases and at J to 9 bases, leaving 13 bases not matched to a gene. CDR3 loop: CASRWGRGGPRELFF. The CDR3 DNA is TGTGCCAGTCGATGGGGGCGGGGGGGCCCCCGGGAGCTGTTTTTT.